The text below deals with one T cell receptor beta chain. Its antigen is as yet unknown. At one end, the junction sequence differs from germline, possibly due to a read error. The data are from a study of CD8+CD57+ T cells in acquired aplastic anemia. Overall study results and limits: Twenty-nine shared CD8+ CDR3s appeared highly expressed within patients' immunodominant clones.

Germline V lookup: CDR1 KGHDR, CDR2 SFDVKD. The CDR3 length is 17 residues. The template used for profiling TCR beta VDJ and CDR3 was genomic DNA. MiXCR was run by TCRdb on the reads, yielding one entry per CDR3 protein. Found here are about 170,000 distinct CDR3 sequences, around 60% of them singletons; the top ten hold over 40%. The rearrangement joins TRBV24-1 to TRBJ2-1; the match to TRBD2 covers 7 bases. Sequenced: sorted CD4+, CD8+, or CD8+CD57+ T cells (not recorded which) from PBMCs. The source of this sequence is a human donor in good health. CDR3 sequence reads: CVTSDLKRDLGYNEQFF. The CDR3 DNA follows: TGTGTCACCAGTGATTTGAAGCGGGACTTGGGTTACAATGAGCAGTTCTTC.